This T cell receptor (beta chain) was identified in a study of Ad26.COV2.S vaccination and SARS-CoV-2 variants. The wider study: Ad26.COV2.S shots went into the muscle once or twice, 56 days apart. General study points: Vaccine recipients showed a spike-specific TCR breadth that was higher than in placebo recipients.

Assay used: immunoSEQ multiplex PCR; TCRdb lists only in-frame clones, some missing. The data hold 350,000 to 450,000 clones, with under 90% observed a single time. The CDR3 extends over 14 amino acids. The germline gives CDR1 SGHDT, CDR2 YYEEEE. Deletions cut 2 bases from V and 2 bases from J, with 8 bases between. Indicated treatment: about 20 received Ad26.COV2.S at low or high dose, single or two shots; roughly 5 received placebo; per-sample allocation not given. After the first vaccine or placebo injection, samples were drawn on day 63. The donor was a Boston adult aged 18-55 years. For this clone: Antigen unknown.

The source was peripheral blood, collected in a trial of Ad26.COV2.S vaccine versus placebo. The gene calls are TRBV5-6 and TRBJ1-3; the D is unclear. The source is a person aged 18-60 years who received the Ad26.COV2.S COVID-19 vaccine or a placebo. DNA of the CDR3: TGTGCCAGCAGCTTTGATCAGCCTGGAAACACCATATATTTT. Translation: CASSFDQPGNTIYF.